This TCR beta chain was documented in a study of beta chain features in type 1 diabetes. Study-wide context: Across all samples, over 85 million sorted cells were examined. Whole-study findings and limits: Sequencing the cDNA could make cells with high TCR expression show up more than they should.

Sequenced material consisted of expressed TCRB transcripts (all of the isolated RNA was reverse transcribed). About 3.9 million reads on average were seen across naive, central memory and regulatory T cell samples. Assay: immunoSEQ multiplex PCR; the TCRdb copy retains only in-frame clones and omits some. The repertoire consists of about 250,000 clones, with about 14% occurring once and the leading ten covering more than 0.025%. Concerning this clone itself: Its antigen is as yet unknown.

V lost 3 bases and J 7 bases, leaving 16 bases between the germline ends. Germline V gives CDR1 SGHVS, CDR2 FNYEAQ. CDR3 size: 14 residues. The authors sorted CD4+ naive, central memory, regulatory and stem cell-like memory cells via CD45RO/CCR7/CD25/CD127/CD95/CD27. This sequence originates from a woman aged 40 to 50 in good health. Specimen: naive CD4+ T cells from blood. This sequence joins TRBV7-6 and TRBJ2-7; a weak D match, TRBD2 (6 bases). CDR3 residues: CASSLGGSVGEQYF. The DNA of the CDR3 is TGTGCCAGCAGCTTGGGAGGCTCGGTGGGGGAGCAGTACTTC.